This is a list of T cell receptor beta chains from one sample in a study of cytomegalovirus exposure and HLA in healthy donors. Only in-frame clones appear in the TCRdb table, and some are missing; sequencing was by immunoSEQ multiplex PCR. The table has 80,000 to 100,000 clones, over 70% seen once; the top ten hold about 10%. Specimen: PBMCs. These TCRs come from a man between 18 and 35 years old in good health and CMV-seropositive. CDR3s include the opening cysteine and the closing phenylalanine or tryptophan. The D gene is left open where the match is weak. Size is omitted from some rows. Given values are once, few, many or a class for expanded clones.

d_gene: TRBD1
abundance: .
j_gene: TRBJ1-2
v_gene: TRBV27
CDR3nt: TGTGCCAGCAGCTCTCAGGGACAGGGATATCTTTTGAACTATGGCTACACCTTC
CDR3aa: CASSSQGQGYLLNYGYTF

d_gene: TRBD1
abundance: .
j_gene: TRBJ1-2
v_gene: TRBV6-6
CDR3nt: TGTGCCAGCAGTTCGGGACAGGGGTCTGGCTACACCTTC
CDR3aa: CASSSGQGSGYTF

d_gene: TRBD1
abundance: .
j_gene: TRBJ1-2
v_gene: TRBV28
CDR3nt: TGTGCCAGCAGCTCCGGGACAGGGGGTTTCTATGGCTACACCTTC
CDR3aa: CASSSGTGGFYGYTF

d_gene: TRBD2
abundance: .
j_gene: TRBJ2-5
v_gene: TRBV13
CDR3nt: TGTGCCAGCAGCTTAACAGCGGGGAAGGAGACCCAGTACTTC
CDR3aa: CASSLTAGKETQYF

d_gene: .
abundance: .
j_gene: TRBJ2-7
v_gene: TRBV11-3
CDR3nt: TGTGCCAGCAGCAAAGGGGGGGGGTCCTACGAGCAGTACTTC
CDR3aa: CASSKGGGSYEQYF

d_gene: TRBD1
abundance: .
j_gene: TRBJ1-1
v_gene: TRBV19
CDR3nt: TGTGCCAGTACCCCGACAGGGGGCGGGAGCACTGAAGCTTTCTTT
CDR3aa: CASTPTGGGSTEAFF

d_gene: TRBD1
abundance: .
j_gene: TRBJ2-1
v_gene: TRBV9
CDR3nt: TGTGCCAGCAGCACGCTCTCGGGACAGATCTACAATGAGCAGTTCTTC
CDR3aa: CASSTLSGQIYNEQFF

d_gene: .
abundance: .
j_gene: TRBJ2-5
v_gene: TRBV13
CDR3nt: TGTGCCAGCAGCCCTATAGCGTTTTATAATGAGGGCTCCCAAGAGACCCAGTACTTC
CDR3aa: CASSPIAFYNEGSQETQYF

d_gene: .
abundance: .
j_gene: TRBJ1-2
v_gene: TRBV6-1
CDR3nt: TGTGCCAGCAGTGACGCAGGCTATGGCTACACCTTC
CDR3aa: CASSDAGYGYTF

d_gene: .
abundance: .
j_gene: TRBJ1-1
v_gene: TRBV6-1
CDR3nt: TGTGCCAGCAGTGGTCATCCGGGGTTGAACACTGAAGCTTTCTTT
CDR3aa: CASSGHPGLNTEAFF

d_gene: .
abundance: .
j_gene: TRBJ2-3
v_gene: TRBV7-6
CDR3nt: TGTGCCAGCAGCTTTAACCTAGCCCAAGATACGCAGTATTTT
CDR3aa: CASSFNLAQDTQYF

d_gene: TRBD2
abundance: .
j_gene: TRBJ2-3
v_gene: TRBV6-4
CDR3nt: TGTGCCAGCAGTGACTCGACTAGCGGGGGGGCAGATACGCAGTATTTT
CDR3aa: CASSDSTSGGADTQYF

d_gene: TRBD2
abundance: once
j_gene: TRBJ2-7
v_gene: TRBV28
CDR3nt: TGTGCCACCTCGAGCCCGGGGGGTAGATACGAGCAGTACTTC
CDR3aa: CATSSPGGRYEQYF

d_gene: TRBD1
abundance: .
j_gene: TRBJ1-2
v_gene: TRBV6-1
CDR3nt: TGTGCCAGCAGCCTATGGACAGGGGATGGCTACACCTTC
CDR3aa: CASSLWTGDGYTF

d_gene: .
abundance: .
j_gene: TRBJ2-2
v_gene: TRBV19
CDR3nt: TGTGCCAGTAGTGATGGGACAATTAACACCGGGGAGCTGTTTTTT
CDR3aa: CASSDGTINTGELFF

d_gene: TRBD1
abundance: once
j_gene: TRBJ1-1
v_gene: TRBV4-1
CDR3nt: TGCGCCAGCAGCCGGGACAGGGACGAAGCTTTCTTT
CDR3aa: CASSRDRDEAFF

d_gene: .
abundance: .
j_gene: TRBJ2-5
v_gene: TRBV7-8
CDR3nt: TGTGCCAGCAGCTGGATCGGGTTGTTGGAGACCCAGTACTTC
CDR3aa: CASSWIGLLETQYF

d_gene: .
abundance: few
j_gene: TRBJ1-4
v_gene: TRBV2
CDR3nt: TGTGCCAGCAGTGAAGGGGGGCATAATGAAAAACTGTTTTTT
CDR3aa: CASSEGGHNEKLFF

d_gene: .
abundance: once
j_gene: TRBJ2-5
v_gene: TRBV6-5
CDR3nt: TGTGCCAGCACGGCTAACGGAGGGACCCAGTACTTC
CDR3aa: CASTANGGTQYF

d_gene: .
abundance: .
j_gene: TRBJ2-7
v_gene: TRBV7-9
CDR3nt: TGTGCCAGCAGCTTATATTCCGAGCAGTACTTC
CDR3aa: CASSLYSEQYF

d_gene: TRBD1
abundance: few
j_gene: TRBJ1-1
v_gene: TRBV29-1
CDR3nt: TGCAGCGTTGAAGGGCAGGGGGCGAGCACTGAAGCTTTCTTT
CDR3aa: CSVEGQGASTEAFF

d_gene: .
abundance: .
j_gene: TRBJ1-1
v_gene: TRBV25-1
CDR3nt: TGTGCCAGCAGTGTGGGGGGGCAGAACACTGAAGCTTTCTTT
CDR3aa: CASSVGGQNTEAFF

d_gene: .
abundance: .
j_gene: TRBJ2-5
v_gene: TRBV7-7
CDR3nt: TGTGCCAGCAGCTTCGCGCTGAGTGAGACCCAGTACTTC
CDR3aa: CASSFALSETQYF

d_gene: .
abundance: .
j_gene: TRBJ1-1
v_gene: TRBV2
CDR3nt: TGTGCCAGCAGTGACCCGCGGGGGAATGGAGGAGAGAACACTGAAGCTTTCTTT
CDR3aa: CASSDPRGNGGENTEAFF

d_gene: TRBD1
abundance: .
j_gene: TRBJ1-3
v_gene: TRBV6-1
CDR3nt: TGTGCCAGCAGCGAAACAGGGGCTGGAAACACCATATATTTT
CDR3aa: CASSETGAGNTIYF

d_gene: TRBD1
abundance: once
j_gene: TRBJ2-7
v_gene: TRBV5-1
CDR3nt: TGCGCCAGGGTCCCGGGACAGGGGTTCTACGAGCAGTACTTC
CDR3aa: CARVPGQGFYEQYF

d_gene: TRBD2
abundance: .
j_gene: TRBJ2-2
v_gene: TRBV9
CDR3nt: TGTGCCAGCAGCGTTCTTAGCGGGGGGGCCTCGAACACCGGGGAGCTGTTTTTT
CDR3aa: CASSVLSGGASNTGELFF

d_gene: TRBD1
abundance: few
j_gene: TRBJ1-1
v_gene: TRBV5-4
CDR3nt: TGTGCCAGCAGCCCGGGAGCAGGGGGCAGGGACACTGAAGCTTTCTTT
CDR3aa: CASSPGAGGRDTEAFF

d_gene: TRBD1
abundance: .
j_gene: TRBJ2-2
v_gene: TRBV5-4
CDR3nt: TGTGCCAGCAGCTTACAGGGGTTGGGCACCGGGGAGCTGTTTTTT
CDR3aa: CASSLQGLGTGELFF

d_gene: .
abundance: .
j_gene: TRBJ2-5
v_gene: TRBV6-6
CDR3nt: TGTGCCAGCAGTTACCGGGAGAGCAAAGAGACCCAGTACTTC
CDR3aa: CASSYRESKETQYF

d_gene: TRBD2
abundance: .
j_gene: TRBJ2-3
v_gene: TRBV18
CDR3nt: TGTGCCAGCTCACCACCCCAGGTAGCGGGGGGGCCGGTAAGGCAGTATTTT
CDR3aa: CASSPPQVAGGPVRQYF

d_gene: TRBD1
abundance: .
j_gene: TRBJ2-7
v_gene: TRBV28
CDR3nt: TGTGCCAGCAGTTTGCGCAGGGGGCAAGGCGAGCAGTACTTC
CDR3aa: CASSLRRGQGEQYF

d_gene: TRBD1
abundance: .
j_gene: TRBJ2-1
v_gene: TRBV5-1
CDR3nt: TGCGCCAGCAGCTCGGGGTTAGGTTTGGGGACAGGAAACAATGAGCAGTTCTTC
CDR3aa: CASSSGLGLGTGNNEQFF

d_gene: TRBD1
abundance: .
j_gene: TRBJ2-7
v_gene: TRBV5-1
CDR3nt: TGCGCCAGCAGCTGGGACAGAACCTACGAGCAGTACTTC
CDR3aa: CASSWDRTYEQYF

d_gene: TRBD2
abundance: .
j_gene: TRBJ2-1
v_gene: TRBV28
CDR3nt: TGTGCCAGCAGTTTATTTGTAGGGACTAGCGTTACCCGCAATGAGCAGTTCTTC
CDR3aa: CASSLFVGTSVTRNEQFF

d_gene: .
abundance: .
j_gene: TRBJ2-1
v_gene: TRBV9
CDR3nt: TGTGCCAGCAGCGTAGGGGGGCGGTCCGACAATGAGCAGTTCTTC
CDR3aa: CASSVGGRSDNEQFF

d_gene: TRBD2
abundance: few
j_gene: TRBJ2-7
v_gene: TRBV4-2
CDR3nt: TGTGCCAGCAGCCCGGTTTCTAGCGGGGGACTCTCCTACGAGCAGTACTTC
CDR3aa: CASSPVSSGGLSYEQYF

d_gene: TRBD1
abundance: .
j_gene: TRBJ2-2
v_gene: TRBV5-1
CDR3nt: TGCGCCAGCAGCCCGACCGGGACAGGGGGTCTCACCGGGGAGCTGTTTTTT
CDR3aa: CASSPTGTGGLTGELFF

d_gene: .
abundance: .
j_gene: TRBJ1-5
v_gene: TRBV4-1
CDR3nt: TGCGCCAGCAGCCAAGATTGGGACACACCAACTTATAGCAATCAGCCCCAGCATTTT
CDR3aa: CASSQDWDTPTYSNQPQHF

d_gene: TRBD1
abundance: .
j_gene: TRBJ2-2
v_gene: TRBV6-6
CDR3nt: TGTGCCAGCAATCGGGACAGGTTAACCGGGGAGCTGTTTTTT
CDR3aa: CASNRDRLTGELFF

d_gene: .
abundance: .
j_gene: TRBJ2-5
v_gene: TRBV7-8
CDR3nt: TGTGCCAGCAGCTTGGGGGGTTTCTCGGAGACCCAGTACTTC
CDR3aa: CASSLGGFSETQYF

d_gene: TRBD1
abundance: .
j_gene: TRBJ1-2
v_gene: TRBV6-1
CDR3nt: TGTGCCAGCAGTGAAAGAGGAGAGGACAGGTTCTTCAGCTCTGGCTACACCTTC
CDR3aa: CASSERGEDRFFSSGYTF

d_gene: TRBD2
abundance: .
j_gene: TRBJ2-7
v_gene: TRBV4-1
CDR3nt: TGCGCCAGCAGCCAAATAAGCGGGGGGCCCTCCTACGAGCAGTACTTC
CDR3aa: CASSQISGGPSYEQYF

d_gene: TRBD1
abundance: .
j_gene: TRBJ2-7
v_gene: TRBV5-6
CDR3nt: TGTGCCAGCAGCTTGGCACAGGGGGCGAACCTCGAGCAGTACTTC
CDR3aa: CASSLAQGANLEQYF

d_gene: .
abundance: .
j_gene: TRBJ1-1
v_gene: TRBV7-9
CDR3nt: TGTGCCAGCAGCTTAAGCGGTCGAGATTGGAGGAACACTGAAGCTTTCTTT
CDR3aa: CASSLSGRDWRNTEAFF

d_gene: TRBD1
abundance: .
j_gene: TRBJ2-6
v_gene: TRBV11-2
CDR3nt: TGTGCCAGCAGCAAGCCGGGACAGGGACAAAGCGTCCTGACTTTC
CDR3aa: CASSKPGQGQSVLTF

d_gene: TRBD1
abundance: .
j_gene: TRBJ2-3
v_gene: TRBV5-8
CDR3nt: TGTGCCAGCAGCTTACGTCACAGGGGATATGGCACAGATACGCAGTATTTT
CDR3aa: CASSLRHRGYGTDTQYF

d_gene: TRBD2
abundance: .
j_gene: TRBJ2-7
v_gene: TRBV28
CDR3nt: TGTGCCAGCAGGTGGGGGGGCTCCTACGAGCAGTACTTC
CDR3aa: CASRWGGSYEQYF